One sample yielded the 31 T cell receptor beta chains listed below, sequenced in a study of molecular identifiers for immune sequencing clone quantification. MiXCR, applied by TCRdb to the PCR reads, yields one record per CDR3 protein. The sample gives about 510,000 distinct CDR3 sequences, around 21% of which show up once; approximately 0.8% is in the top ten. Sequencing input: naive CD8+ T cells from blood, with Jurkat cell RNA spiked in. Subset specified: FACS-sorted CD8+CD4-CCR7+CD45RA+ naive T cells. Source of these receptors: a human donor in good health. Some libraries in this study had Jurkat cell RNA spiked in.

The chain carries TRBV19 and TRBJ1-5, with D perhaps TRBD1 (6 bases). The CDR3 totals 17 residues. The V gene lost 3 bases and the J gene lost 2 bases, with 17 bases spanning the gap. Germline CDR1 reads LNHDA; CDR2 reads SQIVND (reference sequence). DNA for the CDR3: TGTGCCAGTAGTATCTGGTCAGGGGATAAGGGCAATCAGCCCCAGCATTTT. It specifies CASSIWSGDKGNQPQHF.

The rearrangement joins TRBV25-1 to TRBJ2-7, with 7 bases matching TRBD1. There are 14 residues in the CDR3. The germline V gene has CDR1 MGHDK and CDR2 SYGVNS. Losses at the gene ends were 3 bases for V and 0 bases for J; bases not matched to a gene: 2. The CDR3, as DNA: TGTGCCAGCAGTGAGACAGGGAGCTCCTACGAGCAGTACTTC. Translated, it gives CASSETGSSYEQYF.

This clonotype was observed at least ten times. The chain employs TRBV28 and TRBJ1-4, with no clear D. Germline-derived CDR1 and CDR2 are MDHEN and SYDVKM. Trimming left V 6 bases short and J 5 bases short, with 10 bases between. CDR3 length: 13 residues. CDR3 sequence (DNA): TGTGCCAGCAGGATCGTTGCCAATGAAAAACTGTTTTTT. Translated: CASRIVANEKLFF.

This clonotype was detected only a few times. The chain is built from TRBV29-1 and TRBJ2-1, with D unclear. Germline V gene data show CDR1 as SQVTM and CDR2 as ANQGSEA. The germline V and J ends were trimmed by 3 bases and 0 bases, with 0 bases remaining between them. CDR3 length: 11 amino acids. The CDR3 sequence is CSVDSYNEQFF. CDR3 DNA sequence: TGCAGCGTTGACTCCTACAATGAGCAGTTCTTC.

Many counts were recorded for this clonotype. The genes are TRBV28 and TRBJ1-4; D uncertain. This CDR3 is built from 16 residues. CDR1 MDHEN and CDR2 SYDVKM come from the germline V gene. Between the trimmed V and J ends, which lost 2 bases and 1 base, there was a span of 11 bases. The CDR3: CASSLALDGTNEKLFF. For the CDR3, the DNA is TGTGCCAGCAGTTTAGCCCTAGATGGAACTAATGAAAAACTGTTTTTT.

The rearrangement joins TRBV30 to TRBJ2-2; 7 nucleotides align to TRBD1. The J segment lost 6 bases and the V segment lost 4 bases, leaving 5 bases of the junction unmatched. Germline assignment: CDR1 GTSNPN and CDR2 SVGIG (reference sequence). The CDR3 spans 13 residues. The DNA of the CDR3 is TGTGCCTGGAATCTAGGGGGCCCCGGGGAGCTGTTTTTT. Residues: CAWNLGGPGELFF.

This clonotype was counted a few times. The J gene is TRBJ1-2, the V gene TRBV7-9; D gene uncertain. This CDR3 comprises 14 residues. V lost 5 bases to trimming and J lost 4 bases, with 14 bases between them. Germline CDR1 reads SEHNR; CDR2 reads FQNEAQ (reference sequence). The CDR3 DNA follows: TGTGCCAGCAGCCCTCCGGGCAGTAGCTATGGCTACACCTTC. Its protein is CASSPPGSSYGYTF.

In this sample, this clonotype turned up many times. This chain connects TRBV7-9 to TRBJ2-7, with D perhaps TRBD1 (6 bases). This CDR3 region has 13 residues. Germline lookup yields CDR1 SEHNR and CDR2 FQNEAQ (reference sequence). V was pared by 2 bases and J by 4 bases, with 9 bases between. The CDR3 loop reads CASSLTGRYEQYF. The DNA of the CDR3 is TGTGCCAGCAGCTTAACAGGGCGGTACGAGCAGTACTTC.

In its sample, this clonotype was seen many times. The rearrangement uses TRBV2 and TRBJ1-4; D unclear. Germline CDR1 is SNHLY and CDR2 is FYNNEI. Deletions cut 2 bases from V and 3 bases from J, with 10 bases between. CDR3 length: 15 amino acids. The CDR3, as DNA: TGTGCCAGCAGTGAATCTGGGAGCGCTAATGAAAAACTGTTTTTT. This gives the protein CASSESGSANEKLFF.

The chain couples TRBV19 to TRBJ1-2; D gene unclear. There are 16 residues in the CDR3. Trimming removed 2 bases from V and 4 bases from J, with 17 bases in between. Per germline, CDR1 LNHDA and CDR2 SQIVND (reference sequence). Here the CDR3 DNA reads TGTGCCAGTAGTATAACCCTGTGGAGCTCCGCCTATGGCTACACCTTC. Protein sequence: CASSITLWSSAYGYTF.

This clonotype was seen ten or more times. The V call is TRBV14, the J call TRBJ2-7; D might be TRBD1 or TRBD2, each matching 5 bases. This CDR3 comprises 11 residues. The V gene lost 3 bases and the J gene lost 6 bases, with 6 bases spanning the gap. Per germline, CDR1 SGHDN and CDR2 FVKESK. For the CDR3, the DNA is TGTGCCAGCAGCCAGGGGGTCGAGCAGTACTTC. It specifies CASSQGVEQYF. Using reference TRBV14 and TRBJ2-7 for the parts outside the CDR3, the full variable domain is EAGVTQFPSHSVIEKGQTVTLRCDPISGHDNLYWYRRVMGKEIKFLLHFVKESKQDESGMPNNRFLAERTGGTYSTLKVQPAELEDSGVYFCASSQGVEQYFGPGTRLTVT.

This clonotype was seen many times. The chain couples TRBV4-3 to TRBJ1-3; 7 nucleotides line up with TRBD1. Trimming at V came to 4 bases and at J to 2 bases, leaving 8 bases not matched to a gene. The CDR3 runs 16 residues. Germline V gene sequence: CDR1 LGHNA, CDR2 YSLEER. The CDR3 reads CASSRPDREAGNTIYF. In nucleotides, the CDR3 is TGCGCCAGCAGCCGACCCGACAGGGAAGCTGGAAACACCATATATTTT.

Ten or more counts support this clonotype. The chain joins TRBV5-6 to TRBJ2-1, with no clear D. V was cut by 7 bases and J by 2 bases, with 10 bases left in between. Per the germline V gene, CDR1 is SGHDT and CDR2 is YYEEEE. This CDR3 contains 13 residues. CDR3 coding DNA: TGTGCCAGCCGTCGTGGGGCCTACAATGAGCAGTTCTTC. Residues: CASRRGAYNEQFF.

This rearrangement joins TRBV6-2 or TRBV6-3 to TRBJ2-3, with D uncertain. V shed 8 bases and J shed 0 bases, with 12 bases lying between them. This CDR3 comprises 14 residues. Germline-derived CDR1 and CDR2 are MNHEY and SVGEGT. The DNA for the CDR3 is TGTGCCAGCTGTAAGGACCTAAGCACAGATACGCAGTATTTT. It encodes CASCKDLSTDTQYF.

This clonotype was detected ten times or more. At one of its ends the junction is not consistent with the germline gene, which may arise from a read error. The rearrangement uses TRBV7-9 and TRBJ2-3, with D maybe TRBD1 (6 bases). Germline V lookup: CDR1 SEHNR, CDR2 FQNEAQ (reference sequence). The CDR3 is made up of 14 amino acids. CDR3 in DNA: TGTGCCAGCAGTTTAGCAGGGGTCCCAGATACGCAGTATTTT. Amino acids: CASSLAGVPDTQYF. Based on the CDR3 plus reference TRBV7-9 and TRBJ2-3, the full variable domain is DTGVSQNPRHKITKRGQNVTFRCDPISEHNRLYWYRQTLGQGPEFLTYFQNEAQLEKSRLLSDRFSAERPKGSFSTLEIQRTEQGDSAMYLCASSLAGVPDTQYFGPGTRLTVL.

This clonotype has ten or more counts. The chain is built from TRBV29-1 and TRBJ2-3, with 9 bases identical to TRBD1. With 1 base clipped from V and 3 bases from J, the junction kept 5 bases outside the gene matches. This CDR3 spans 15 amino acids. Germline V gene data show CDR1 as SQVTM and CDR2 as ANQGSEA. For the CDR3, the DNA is TGCAGCGTTGAAGCCGGGACAGGGTGGACAGATACGCAGTATTTT. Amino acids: CSVEAGTGWTDTQYF.

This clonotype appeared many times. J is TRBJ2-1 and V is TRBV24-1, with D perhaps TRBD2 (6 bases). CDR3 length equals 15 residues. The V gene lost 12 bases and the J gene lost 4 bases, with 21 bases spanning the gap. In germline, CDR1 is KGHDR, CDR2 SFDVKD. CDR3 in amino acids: CAPTGTPDTYNEQFF. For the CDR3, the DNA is TGTGCCCCTACTGGGACTCCAGATACATACAATGAGCAGTTCTTC.

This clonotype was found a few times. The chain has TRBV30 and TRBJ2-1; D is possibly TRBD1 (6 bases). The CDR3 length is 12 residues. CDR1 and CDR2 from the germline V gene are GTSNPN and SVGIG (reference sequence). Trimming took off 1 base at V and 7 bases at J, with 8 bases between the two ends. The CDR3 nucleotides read TGTGCCTGGAGTGAACAGGGTAATGAGCAGTTCTTC. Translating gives CAWSEQGNEQFF.

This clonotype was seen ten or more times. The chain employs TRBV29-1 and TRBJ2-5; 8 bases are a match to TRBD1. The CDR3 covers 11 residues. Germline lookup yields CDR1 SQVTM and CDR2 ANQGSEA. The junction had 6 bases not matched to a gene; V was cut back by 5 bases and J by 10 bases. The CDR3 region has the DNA TGCAGCGTTCTTCCGGACAGGGACCAGTACTTC. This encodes CSVLPDRDQYF.

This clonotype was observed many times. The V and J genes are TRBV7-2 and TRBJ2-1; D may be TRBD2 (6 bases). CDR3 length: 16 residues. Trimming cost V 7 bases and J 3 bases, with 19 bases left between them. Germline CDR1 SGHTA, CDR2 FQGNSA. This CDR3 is CASIPAHSGDYNEQFF. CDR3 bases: TGTGCCAGCATCCCCGCCCATAGCGGAGACTACAATGAGCAGTTCTTC.

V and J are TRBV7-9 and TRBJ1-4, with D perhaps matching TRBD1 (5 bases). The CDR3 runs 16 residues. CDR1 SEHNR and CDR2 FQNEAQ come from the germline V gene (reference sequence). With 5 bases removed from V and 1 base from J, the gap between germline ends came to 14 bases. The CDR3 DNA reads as TGTGCCAGCAGCCCCAGGACGGGGGAAACTAATGAAAAACTGTTTTTT. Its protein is CASSPRTGETNEKLFF.

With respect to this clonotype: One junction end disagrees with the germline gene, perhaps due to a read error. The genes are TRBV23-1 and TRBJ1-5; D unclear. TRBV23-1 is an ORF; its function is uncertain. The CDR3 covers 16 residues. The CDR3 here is CACSPSAWGGNQPQHF. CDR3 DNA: TGCGCCTGCAGCCCCTCGGCTTGGGGAGGCAATCAGCCCCAGCATTTT.

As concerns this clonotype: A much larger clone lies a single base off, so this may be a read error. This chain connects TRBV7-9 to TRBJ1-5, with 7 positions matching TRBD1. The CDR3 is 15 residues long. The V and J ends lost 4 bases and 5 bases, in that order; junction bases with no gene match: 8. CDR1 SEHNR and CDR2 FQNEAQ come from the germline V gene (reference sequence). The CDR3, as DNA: TGTGCCAGCAGCTCTGAAGGGGGCGGTTATCAGCCCCAGCATTTT. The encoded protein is CASSSEGGGYQPQHF.

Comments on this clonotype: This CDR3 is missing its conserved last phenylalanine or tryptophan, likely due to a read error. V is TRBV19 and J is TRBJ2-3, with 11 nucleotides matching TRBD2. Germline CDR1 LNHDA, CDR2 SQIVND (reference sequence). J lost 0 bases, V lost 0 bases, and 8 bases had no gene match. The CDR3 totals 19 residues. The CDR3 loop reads CASSIDWPTSGTSTDTQYL. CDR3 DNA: TGTGCCAGTAGTATAGATTGGCCGACTAGCGGGACTAGCACAGATACGCAGTATTTA.

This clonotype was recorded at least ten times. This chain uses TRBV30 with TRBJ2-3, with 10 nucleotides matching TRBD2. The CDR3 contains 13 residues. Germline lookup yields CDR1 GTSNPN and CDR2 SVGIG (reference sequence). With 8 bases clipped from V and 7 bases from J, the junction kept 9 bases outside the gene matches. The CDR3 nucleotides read TGTGCCGAAAGGACTAGCGGCTTTCATACGCAGTATTTT. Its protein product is CAERTSGFHTQYF.

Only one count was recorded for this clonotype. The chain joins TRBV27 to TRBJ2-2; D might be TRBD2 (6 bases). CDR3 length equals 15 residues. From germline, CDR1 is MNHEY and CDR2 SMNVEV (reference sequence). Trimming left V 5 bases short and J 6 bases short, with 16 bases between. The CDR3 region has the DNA TGTGCCAGCAGTACCTCGGGGGTGCTGGCCGGGGAGCTGTTTTTT. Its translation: CASSTSGVLAGELFF.

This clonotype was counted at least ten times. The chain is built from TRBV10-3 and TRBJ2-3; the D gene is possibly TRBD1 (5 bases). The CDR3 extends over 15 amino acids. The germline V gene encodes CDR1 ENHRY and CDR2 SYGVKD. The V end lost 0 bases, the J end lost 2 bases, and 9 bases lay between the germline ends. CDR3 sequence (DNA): TGTGCCATCAGTGAGTCACAGGCCAACACAGATACGCAGTATTTT. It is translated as CAISESQANTDTQYF.

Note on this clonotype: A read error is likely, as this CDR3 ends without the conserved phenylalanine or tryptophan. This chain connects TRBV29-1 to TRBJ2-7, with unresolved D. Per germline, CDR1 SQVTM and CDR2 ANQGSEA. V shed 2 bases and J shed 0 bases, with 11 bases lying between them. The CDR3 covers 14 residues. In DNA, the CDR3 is TGCAGCGTTGAAAAAGAGGAGAGCTCCTACGAGCAGTACCTC. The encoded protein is CSVEKEESSYEQYL.

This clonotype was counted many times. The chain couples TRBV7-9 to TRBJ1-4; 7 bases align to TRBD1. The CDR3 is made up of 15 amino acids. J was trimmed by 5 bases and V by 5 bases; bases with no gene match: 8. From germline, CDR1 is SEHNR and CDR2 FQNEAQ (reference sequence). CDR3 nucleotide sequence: TGTGCCAGCAGCGGAACAGGGGACCCGAATGAAAAACTGTTTTTT. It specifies CASSGTGDPNEKLFF.

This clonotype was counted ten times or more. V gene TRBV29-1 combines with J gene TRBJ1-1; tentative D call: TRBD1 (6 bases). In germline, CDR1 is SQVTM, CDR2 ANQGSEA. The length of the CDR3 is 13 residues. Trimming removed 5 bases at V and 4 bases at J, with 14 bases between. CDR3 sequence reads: CSVSPTGPTEAFF. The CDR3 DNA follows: TGCAGCGTTTCCCCTACAGGGCCCACTGAAGCTTTCTTT.

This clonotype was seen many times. Here the CDR3 DNA reads TGCGCCAGCAGCCCACAGGACGGTCAACTGTTTTTT. Its translation is CASSPQDGQLFF. This chain uses TRBV4-3 with TRBJ1-4; maybe TRBD1 (5 bases). The V gene's germline CDR1 is LGHNA and CDR2 YSLEER. This CDR3 is built from 12 residues. Trimming left V 4 bases short and J 12 bases short, with 12 bases between.